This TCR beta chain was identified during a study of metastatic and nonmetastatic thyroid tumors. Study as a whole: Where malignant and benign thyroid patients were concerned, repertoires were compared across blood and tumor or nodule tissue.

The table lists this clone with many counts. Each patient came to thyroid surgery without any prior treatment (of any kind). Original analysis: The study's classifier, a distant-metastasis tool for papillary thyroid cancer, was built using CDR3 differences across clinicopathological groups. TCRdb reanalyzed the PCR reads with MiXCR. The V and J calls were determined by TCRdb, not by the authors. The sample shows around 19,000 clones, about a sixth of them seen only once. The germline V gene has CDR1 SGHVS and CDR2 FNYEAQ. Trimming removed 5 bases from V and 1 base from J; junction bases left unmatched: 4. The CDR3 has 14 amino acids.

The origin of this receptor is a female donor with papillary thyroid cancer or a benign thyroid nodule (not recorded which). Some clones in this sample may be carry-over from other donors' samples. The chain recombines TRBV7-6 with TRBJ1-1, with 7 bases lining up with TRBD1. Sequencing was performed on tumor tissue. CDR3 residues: CASSAGTANTEAFF. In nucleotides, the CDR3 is TGTGCCAGCAGCGCGGGGACAGCGAACACTGAAGCTTTCTTT.